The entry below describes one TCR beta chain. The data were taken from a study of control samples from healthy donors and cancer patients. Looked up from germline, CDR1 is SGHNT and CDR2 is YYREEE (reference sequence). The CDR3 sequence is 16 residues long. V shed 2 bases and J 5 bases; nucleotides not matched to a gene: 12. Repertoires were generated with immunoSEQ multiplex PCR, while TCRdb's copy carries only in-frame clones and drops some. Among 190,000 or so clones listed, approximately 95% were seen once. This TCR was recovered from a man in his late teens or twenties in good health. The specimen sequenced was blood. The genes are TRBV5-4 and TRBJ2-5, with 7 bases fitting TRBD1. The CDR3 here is CASSFRSGGFWETQYF. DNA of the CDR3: TGTGCCAGCAGCTTCAGGTCAGGGGGATTTTGGGAGACCCAGTACTTC.